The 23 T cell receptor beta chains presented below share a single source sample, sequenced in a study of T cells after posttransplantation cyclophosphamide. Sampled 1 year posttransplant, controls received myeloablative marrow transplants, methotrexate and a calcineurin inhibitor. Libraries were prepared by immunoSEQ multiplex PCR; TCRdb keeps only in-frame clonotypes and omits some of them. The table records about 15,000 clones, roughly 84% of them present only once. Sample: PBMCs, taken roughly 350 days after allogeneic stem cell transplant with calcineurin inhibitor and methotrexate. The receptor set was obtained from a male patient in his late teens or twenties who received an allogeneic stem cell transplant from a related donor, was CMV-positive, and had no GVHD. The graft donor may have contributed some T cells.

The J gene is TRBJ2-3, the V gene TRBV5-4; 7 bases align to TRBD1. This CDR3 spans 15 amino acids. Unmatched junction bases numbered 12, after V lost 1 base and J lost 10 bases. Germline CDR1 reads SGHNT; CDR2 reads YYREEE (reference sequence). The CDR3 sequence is CASSLTGDVTRAQYF. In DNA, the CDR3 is TGTGCCAGCAGCTTGACAGGGGATGTGACGCGGGCGCAGTATTTT.

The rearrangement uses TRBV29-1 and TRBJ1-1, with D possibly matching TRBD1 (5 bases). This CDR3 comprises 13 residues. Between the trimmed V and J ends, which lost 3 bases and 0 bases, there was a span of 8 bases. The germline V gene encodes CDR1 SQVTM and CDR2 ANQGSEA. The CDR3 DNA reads TGCAGCGTTGACAGGGTGGTGAACACTGAAGCTTTCTTT. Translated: CSVDRVVNTEAFF.

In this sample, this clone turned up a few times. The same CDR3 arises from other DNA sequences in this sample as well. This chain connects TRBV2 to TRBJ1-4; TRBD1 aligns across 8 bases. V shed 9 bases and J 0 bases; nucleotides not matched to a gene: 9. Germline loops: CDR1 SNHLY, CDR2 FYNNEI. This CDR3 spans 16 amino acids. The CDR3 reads CARGQGGIATNEKLFF. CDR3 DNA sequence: TGTGCCAGAGGACAGGGAGGGATTGCAACTAATGAAAAACTGTTTTTT.

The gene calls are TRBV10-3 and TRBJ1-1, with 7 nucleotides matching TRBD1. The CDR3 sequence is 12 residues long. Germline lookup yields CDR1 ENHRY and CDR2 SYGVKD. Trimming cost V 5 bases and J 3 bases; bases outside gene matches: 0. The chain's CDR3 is CAISTGDTEAFF. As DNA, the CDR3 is TGTGCCATCAGTACAGGGGACACTGAAGCTTTCTTT.

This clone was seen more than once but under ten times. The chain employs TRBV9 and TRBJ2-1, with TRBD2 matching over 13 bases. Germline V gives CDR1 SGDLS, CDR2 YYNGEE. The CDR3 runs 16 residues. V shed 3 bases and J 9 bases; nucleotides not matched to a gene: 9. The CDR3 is CASSGPGTSGTSEQFF. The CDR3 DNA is TGTGCCAGCAGCGGACCCGGGACTAGCGGGACGAGTGAGCAGTTCTTC.

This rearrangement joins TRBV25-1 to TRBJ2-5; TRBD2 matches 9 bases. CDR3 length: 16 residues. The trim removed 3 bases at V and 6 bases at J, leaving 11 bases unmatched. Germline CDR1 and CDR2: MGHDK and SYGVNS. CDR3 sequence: CASSDELAGAGQTQYF. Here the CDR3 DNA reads TGTGCCAGCAGTGATGAACTAGCGGGTGCGGGACAGACCCAGTACTTC.

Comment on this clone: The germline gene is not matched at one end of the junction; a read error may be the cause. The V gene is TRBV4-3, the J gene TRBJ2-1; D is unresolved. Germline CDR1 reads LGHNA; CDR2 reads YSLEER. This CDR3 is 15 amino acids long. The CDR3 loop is CASSQESYSYSEQFF. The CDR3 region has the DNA TGCGCCAGCAGCCAAGAGAGCTACTCTTACAGTGAGCAGTTCTTC.

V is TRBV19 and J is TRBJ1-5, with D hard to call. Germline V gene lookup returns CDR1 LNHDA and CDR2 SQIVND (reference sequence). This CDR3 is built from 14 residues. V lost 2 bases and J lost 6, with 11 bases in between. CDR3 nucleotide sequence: TGTGCCAGTAGTATAATCCCAGCGATTCAGCCCCAGCATTTT. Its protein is CASSIIPAIQPQHF.

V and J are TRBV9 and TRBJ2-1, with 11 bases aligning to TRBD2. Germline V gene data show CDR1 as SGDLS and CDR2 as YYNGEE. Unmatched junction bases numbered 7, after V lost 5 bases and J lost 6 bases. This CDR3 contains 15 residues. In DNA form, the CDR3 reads TGTGCCAGCAGTGATAGCGGGGGGGGCTTCAATGAGCAGTTCTTC. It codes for CASSDSGGGFNEQFF.

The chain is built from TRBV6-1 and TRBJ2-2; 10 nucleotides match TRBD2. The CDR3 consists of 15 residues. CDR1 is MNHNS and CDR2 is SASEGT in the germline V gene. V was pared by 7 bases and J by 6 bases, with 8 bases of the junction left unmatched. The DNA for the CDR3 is TGTGCCAGCACCAGGACTAGCGGAGGCCCCGGGGAGCTGTTTTTT. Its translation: CASTRTSGGPGELFF.

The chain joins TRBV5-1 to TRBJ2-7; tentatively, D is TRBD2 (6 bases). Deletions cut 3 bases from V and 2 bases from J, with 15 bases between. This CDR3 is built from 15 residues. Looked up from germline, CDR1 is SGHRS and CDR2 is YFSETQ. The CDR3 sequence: CASSSRTGVTYEQYF. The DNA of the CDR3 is TGCGCCAGCAGCTCGCGGACGGGAGTAACCTACGAGCAGTACTTC.

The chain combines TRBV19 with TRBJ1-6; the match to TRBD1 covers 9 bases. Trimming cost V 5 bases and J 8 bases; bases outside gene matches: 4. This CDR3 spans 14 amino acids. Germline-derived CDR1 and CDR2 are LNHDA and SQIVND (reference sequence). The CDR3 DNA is TGTGCCAGTAGTCGAACAGGGGGCTATTCACCCCTCCACTTT. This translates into CASSRTGGYSPLHF.

This CDR3 reads CASSTADTSTDTQYF. Here the CDR3 DNA reads TGTGCCAGTAGTACGGCGGACACTAGCACAGATACGCAGTATTTT. The chain is built from TRBV19 and TRBJ2-3; possibly TRBD1 for D (5 bases). Germline V CDR1 and CDR2: LNHDA, SQIVND (reference sequence). The CDR3 runs to 15 residues. V was cut by 4 bases and J by 0 bases, with 11 bases left in between. The full variable domain, its missing parts supplied by reference TRBV19 and TRBJ2-3, is DGGITQSPKYLFRKEGQNVTLSCEQNLNHDAMYWYRQDPGQGLRLIYYSQIVNDFQKGDIAEGYSVSREKKESFPLTVTSAQKNPTAFYLCASSTADTSTDTQYFGPGTRLTVL.

CDR3 sequence (DNA): TGCGCCAGCAGCTTGGGGGGACTAGCGGGAGTAAGTGAGCAGTTCTTC. Amino acid sequence: CASSLGGLAGVSEQFF. The rearrangement uses TRBV5-1 and TRBJ2-1; TRBD2 matches 14 bases. Germline CDR1 and CDR2: SGHRS and YFSETQ. CDR3 length equals 16 residues. Unmatched junction bases numbered 5, after V lost 0 bases and J lost 9 bases.

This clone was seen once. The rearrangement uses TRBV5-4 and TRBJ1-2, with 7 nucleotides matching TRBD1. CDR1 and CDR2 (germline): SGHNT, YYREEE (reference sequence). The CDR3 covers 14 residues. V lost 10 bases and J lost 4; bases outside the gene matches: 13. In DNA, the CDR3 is TGTGCCGGGACGAAACAGGGGCAGAGCTATGGCTACACCTTC. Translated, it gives CAGTKQGQSYGYTF.

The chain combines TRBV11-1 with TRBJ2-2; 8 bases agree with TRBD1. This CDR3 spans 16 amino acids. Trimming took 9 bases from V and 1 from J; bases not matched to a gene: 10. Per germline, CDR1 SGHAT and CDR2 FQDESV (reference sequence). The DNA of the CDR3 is TGTGCCAGTTTACCACGAGGGACAGGGAACACCGGGGAGCTGTTTTTT. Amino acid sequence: CASLPRGTGNTGELFF.

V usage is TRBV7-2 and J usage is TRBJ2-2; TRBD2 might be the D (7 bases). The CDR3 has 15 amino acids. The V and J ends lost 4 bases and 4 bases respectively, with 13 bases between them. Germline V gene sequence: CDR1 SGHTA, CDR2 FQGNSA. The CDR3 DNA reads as TGTGCCAGCAGCTCCCCCGGGGGGCTCACCGGGGAGCTGTTTTTT. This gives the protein CASSSPGGLTGELFF.

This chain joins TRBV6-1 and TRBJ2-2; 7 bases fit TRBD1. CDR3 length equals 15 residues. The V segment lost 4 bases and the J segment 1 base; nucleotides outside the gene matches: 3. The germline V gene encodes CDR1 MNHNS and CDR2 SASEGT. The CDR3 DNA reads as TGTGCCAGCAGTGTACAGGGGTTGAACACCGGGGAGCTGTTTTTT. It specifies CASSVQGLNTGELFF.

The CDR3 is CAWSLPLSGNSYEQYF. The CDR3 DNA is TGTGCCTGGAGTCTTCCCCTTAGCGGGAACTCCTACGAGCAGTACTTC. The chain links TRBV30 to TRBJ2-7, with TRBD2 matching over 8 bases. Trimming cost V 2 bases and J 0 bases; bases outside gene matches: 9. Germline V gene data show CDR1 as GTSNPN and CDR2 as SVGIG (reference sequence). The CDR3 spans 16 residues.

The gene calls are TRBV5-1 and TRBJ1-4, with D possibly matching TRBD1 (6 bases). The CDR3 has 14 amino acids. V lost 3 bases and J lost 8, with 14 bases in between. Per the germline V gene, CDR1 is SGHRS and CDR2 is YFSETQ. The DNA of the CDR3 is TGCGCCAGCAGCTGGGAACAGGGTGGCGAAAAACTGTTTTTT. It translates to CASSWEQGGEKLFF.

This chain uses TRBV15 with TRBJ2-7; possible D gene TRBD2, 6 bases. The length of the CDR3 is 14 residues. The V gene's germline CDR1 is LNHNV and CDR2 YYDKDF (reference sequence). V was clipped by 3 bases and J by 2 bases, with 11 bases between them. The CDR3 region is CATSSSGSPYEQYF. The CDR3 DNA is TGTGCCACCAGCAGTTCCGGGAGCCCCTACGAGCAGTACTTC.

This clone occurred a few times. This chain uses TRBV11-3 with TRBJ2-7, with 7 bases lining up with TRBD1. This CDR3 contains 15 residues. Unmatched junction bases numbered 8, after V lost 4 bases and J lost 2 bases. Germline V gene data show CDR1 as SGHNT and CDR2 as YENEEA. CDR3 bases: TGTGCCAGCAGCTCCGATGGACAGGTCGCCTACGAGCAGTACTTC. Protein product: CASSSDGQVAYEQYF.

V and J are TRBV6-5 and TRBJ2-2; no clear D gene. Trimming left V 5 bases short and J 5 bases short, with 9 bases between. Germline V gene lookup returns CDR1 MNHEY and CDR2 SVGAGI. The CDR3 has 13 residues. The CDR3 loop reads CASSTTGTGELFF. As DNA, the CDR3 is TGTGCCAGCAGTACTACGGGTACCGGGGAGCTGTTTTTT.